This T cell receptor (beta chain) emerged from a study of CD8 T cells in ankylosing spondylitis. Quantitative barcoded 5'-RACE was used to prepare TCR beta libraries. From the 5' RACE reads, TCRdb called clonotypes with MiXCR, one entry per CDR3 protein. The table has around 490,000 distinct CDR3 sequences, roughly 5.3% seen once; the top ten hold roughly 3.2%. Notes on the study in general: There was reportedly significant enrichment of clones that were disease-linked in matched ankylosing spondylitis synovial fluid. A TCR beta motif of several highly homologous variants appeared characteristic of ankylosing spondylitis blood. Researchers report that disease-linked clones proved CD8+ and relatively rare in peripheral blood. Some of these motif variants have turned up before, in reports on reactive arthritis synovial fluid and blood.

This clonotype appeared many times. The antigen is not known. This CDR3 region has 17 residues. Looked up from germline, CDR1 is SGHVS and CDR2 is FQNEAQ. Trimming at V came to 0 bases and at J to 1 base, leaving 6 bases not matched to a gene. The chain uses TRBV7-8 and TRBJ2-1, with 7 bases fitting TRBD1. Specimen: blood, either unsorted or a sorted T cell fraction (not recorded which). This sequence was found in a male donor with ankylosing spondylitis. Here the CDR3 reads CASSLARGLASYNEQFF. The CDR3 region has the DNA TGTGCCAGCAGCTTAGCGAGGGGGCTAGCATCCTACAATGAGCAGTTCTTC.